These 2 T cell receptor beta chains were all obtained from the same sample, sequenced in a study of blood T cell repertoires in COVID-19. The repertoire was sequenced with immunoSEQ multiplex PCR; TCRdb's copy has only in-frame clones and lacks some. Of roughly 340,000 clones in the sample, 80% to 90% were seen once. The sample taken for sequencing was PBMCs or T cells enriched from blood (not recorded which). All receptors derive from a man aged 35-49 years in a cohort exposed to, infected with or recovered from COVID-19 (not recorded which).

The V gene is TRBV11-2, the J gene TRBJ2-3, with 7 bases identical to TRBD1. Germline CDR1 reads SGHAT; CDR2 reads FQNNGV. Losses at the gene ends were 3 bases for V and 1 base for J; bases not matched to a gene: 4. The CDR3 loop spans 15 amino acids. CDR3 in DNA: TGTGCCAGCAGCTTTATCACAGGGGGCACAGATACGCAGTATTTT. Its translation is CASSFITGGTDTQYF.

In this sample, this clone turned up once. The chain is built from TRBV29-1 and TRBJ2-6; TRBD2 matches 12 bases. V gave up 6 bases and J gave up 0 bases; unmatched junction bases: 9. In germline, CDR1 is SQVTM, CDR2 ANQGSEA. The CDR3 spans 18 residues. The CDR3 here is CSVVWLAGGDSGANVLTF. CDR3 nucleotides: TGCAGCGTCGTGTGGCTAGCGGGAGGGGACTCTGGGGCCAACGTCCTGACTTTC.